This T cell receptor (beta chain) originates from a study of CD8 T cells in ankylosing spondylitis. This clonotype was detected a few times. Antigen specificity is unknown. It was by quantitative 5'-RACE with molecular barcodes that TCR beta libraries were made. TCRdb used MiXCR to reprocess the 5' RACE reads, holding one entry per CDR3 protein. The sample includes approximately 400,000 distinct CDR3 sequences, roughly 15% of them seen just once. Trimming removed 6 bases from V and 0 bases from J, with 12 bases in between. Germline CDR1 and CDR2: SGDLS and YYNGEE. CDR3 size: 14 residues. Study observations and caveats: Significant enrichment of disease-linked clones was reportedly seen in matched ankylosing spondylitis synovial fluid. Earlier work had already found some motif variants in reactive arthritis synovial fluid and blood. Roughly eight highly homologous variants made up a TCR beta motif that seemed to typify ankylosing spondylitis blood. Clones linked to disease, bearing a CD8+ phenotype, were relatively rare in peripheral blood.

This sequence was found in a male donor with ankylosing spondylitis. The rearrangement joins TRBV9 to TRBJ1-1, with D maybe TRBD1 (5 bases). Sequenced: blood, either unsorted or a sorted T cell fraction (not recorded which). CDR3 coding DNA: TGTGCCAGCAACACAGGAAACATGAACACTGAAGCTTTCTTT. Translation gives CASNTGNMNTEAFF.